One TCR beta chain is described in this entry. Its antigen remains unknown. The CDR3 is made up of 14 amino acids. In germline, CDR1 is MNHEY, CDR2 SVGAGI. V lost 5 bases and J lost 0; bases outside the gene matches: 3. These newly diagnosed stage II-IVA oral cavity squamous cell carcinoma patients had no prior systemic or radiation treatment. This sample is part of a study of neoadjuvant anti-PD-1 for oral cavity cancer. Study background: Most patients had three to four biweekly doses of 3 mg/kg nivolumab before resection. General study results and limits: Higher pretreatment blood Treg/Th17 ratios correlated with higher pretreatment blood and lower post-treatment tumor TCRbeta clonality.

Most PBMC samples had 480 ng input DNA in six replicates. The assay was immunoSEQ multiplex PCR, and TCRdb's table has in-frame clones only and misses some. Here the sample spans about 15,000 clones, 50% to 70% being singletons. This chain joins TRBV6-5 and TRBJ1-1; TRBD1 aligns across 7 bases. This specimen was PBMCs, taken before nivolumab (anti-PD-1) treatment. The origin of this receptor is a person between 40 and 85 years old with oral cavity squamous cell carcinoma. The CDR3 here is CASSPGQMNTEAFF. The CDR3 nucleotides are TGTGCCAGCAGTCCGGGACAGATGAACACTGAAGCTTTCTTT.